Included here is one TCR beta chain sequence, with context. What it binds is not known. With 2 bases clipped from V and 5 bases from J, the junction kept 6 bases outside the gene matches. This CDR3 region has 16 residues. Germline V CDR1 and CDR2: SGDLS, YYNGEE. These data belong to a study of cytomegalovirus exposure and HLA in healthy donors. General study results and limits: By HLA locus, TCR association rates varied in a later analysis, with DRB1 showing the most and HLA-C the fewest. The only immune exposure information that was available was CMV serostatus.

Primers included in the PCR were 60 Vbeta and 13 Jbeta primers. Sequenced by immunoSEQ multiplex PCR; TCRdb stores in-frame clones only, minus some. The repertoire includes around 160,000 clones, around 79% of them detected once, and roughly 2.6% sits in the top ten. Material for sequencing was PBMCs. The TCR comes from a woman aged 40-49 years in good health and CMV-seropositive. V gene TRBV9 combines with J gene TRBJ2-3; 12 nucleotides match TRBD2. This CDR3 is CASSVTGTSGLDTQYF. CDR3 DNA sequence: TGTGCCAGCAGCGTTACCGGGACTAGCGGGTTAGATACGCAGTATTTT.